This entry lists 32 T cell receptor beta chains sequenced from one sample in a study of blood T cell repertoires in COVID-19. Libraries were prepared by immunoSEQ multiplex PCR; TCRdb keeps only in-frame clonotypes and omits some of them. The top ten clones hold over 7.5% of a sample with about 180,000 clones, around 88% of them seen once. The source material was PBMCs or T cells enriched from blood (not recorded which). These receptor sequences come from a woman in her twenties or thirties who had recovered from COVID-19.

This chain uses TRBV6-2 or TRBV6-3 with TRBJ1-5, with D maybe TRBD1 (5 bases). The germline V gene has CDR1 MNHEY and CDR2 SVGEGT. Trimming removed 1 base from V and 0 bases from J, with 10 bases in between. The CDR3 is made up of 16 amino acids. CDR3 nucleotide sequence: TGTGCCAGCAGTTACTTCGGGACTTATAGCAATCAGCCCCAGCATTTT. It is translated as CASSYFGTYSNQPQHF.

V usage is TRBV18 and J usage is TRBJ2-2; D is perhaps TRBD1 (5 bases). This CDR3 has 15 residues. Trimming took 8 bases from V and 5 from J, leaving 18 bases between them. Germline V gene lookup returns CDR1 KGHSH and CDR2 LQKENI. CDR3 amino acids: CASHPPGAPTGELFF. The CDR3 region has the DNA TGTGCCAGCCACCCTCCTGGGGCACCGACCGGGGAGCTGTTTTTT.

Ten or more counts support this clone. This chain links TRBV2 with TRBJ1-5, with unresolved D. Germline V gene sequence: CDR1 SNHLY, CDR2 FYNNEI. The ends were cut back, 3 bases at V and 0 bases at J, with 6 bases in the middle. This CDR3 region has 14 residues. CDR3 nucleotide sequence: TGTGCCAGCAGTGAGACAAATAGCAATCAGCCCCAGCATTTT. It encodes CASSETNSNQPQHF.

The genes are TRBV19 and TRBJ1-1; 8 bases are a match to TRBD1. With V trimmed by 7 bases and J by 1 base, 8 bases remained unmatched. The V gene's germline CDR1 is LNHDA and CDR2 SQIVND (reference sequence). The CDR3 spans 15 residues. The CDR3 DNA follows: TGTGCCAGTAAGAGTGAGGACAGGGCGAACACTGAAGCTTTCTTT. Its translation is CASKSEDRANTEAFF.

The V and J genes are TRBV5-1 and TRBJ2-3; 7 nucleotides agree with TRBD1. Germline V gene sequence: CDR1 SGHRS, CDR2 YFSETQ. The CDR3 runs to 14 residues. J lost 5 bases, V lost 1 base, and 4 bases had no gene match. In DNA form, the CDR3 reads TGCGCCAGCAGCTTGCAGACAGGGCAAGATACGCAGTATTTT. Translating it yields CASSLQTGQDTQYF.

This chain joins TRBV2 and TRBJ1-6; D may be TRBD1 (6 bases). V lost 6 bases, J lost 0 bases, and 15 bases lay in between. The CDR3 consists of 17 residues. Per germline, CDR1 SNHLY and CDR2 FYNNEI. The chain's CDR3 is CASRRRQESSYNSPLHF. CDR3 in DNA: TGTGCCAGCAGGCGGCGACAGGAGAGCTCCTATAATTCACCCCTCCACTTT.

V is TRBV19 and J is TRBJ2-5; 8 positions agree with TRBD2. This CDR3 is built from 14 residues. Germline V gene lookup returns CDR1 LNHDA and CDR2 SQIVND (reference sequence). The V and J ends lost 7 bases and 0 bases, in that order; junction bases with no gene match: 4. The CDR3 loop reads CASKTSGNQETQYF. The CDR3 DNA reads TGTGCCAGTAAAACTAGCGGAAACCAAGAGACCCAGTACTTC.

This rearrangement joins TRBV28 to TRBJ2-7; the match to TRBD1 covers 7 bases. V lost 4 bases, J lost 3 bases, and 6 bases stayed unmatched. CDR1 and CDR2 (germline): MDHEN, SYDVKM. This CDR3 spans 14 amino acids. The CDR3 loop is CASSSGGGGYEQYF. DNA for the CDR3: TGTGCCAGCAGTTCAGGGGGTGGCGGCTACGAGCAGTACTTC.

The J gene is TRBJ2-5, the V gene TRBV5-1; TRBD2 matches at 9 bases. The trim removed 5 bases at V and 5 bases at J, leaving 10 bases unmatched. CDR1 SGHRS and CDR2 YFSETQ come from the germline V gene. The CDR3 extends over 15 amino acids. The CDR3 DNA is TGCGCCAGCAGTTTCTCTAGCGGGACTTGGGAGACCCAGTACTTC. This sequence encodes CASSFSSGTWETQYF.

The chain couples TRBV7-2 to TRBJ1-6, with TRBD1 as a possible D gene (5 bases). Trimming removed 0 bases at V and 0 bases at J, with 12 bases between. The CDR3 is 18 residues long. Germline-derived CDR1 and CDR2 are SGHTA and FQGNSA. CDR3 in DNA: TGTGCCAGCAGCTTAGCGGGGGGGGAATTCTCCTATAATTCACCCCTCCACTTT. This encodes CASSLAGGEFSYNSPLHF.

V is TRBV7-2 and J is TRBJ2-1, with TRBD2 as a possible D gene (6 bases). Deletions cut 0 bases from V and 5 bases from J, with 17 bases between. The CDR3 is 17 residues long. Germline CDR1 SGHTA, CDR2 FQGNSA. CDR3 sequence: CASSLARGLSTDNEQFF. In DNA, the CDR3 is TGTGCCAGCAGCTTAGCGAGGGGACTCTCGACGGACAATGAGCAGTTCTTC.

V is TRBV6-5 and J is TRBJ2-7; 11 positions match TRBD2. V shed 4 bases and J 4 bases; nucleotides not matched to a gene: 9. Germline CDR1 reads MNHEY; CDR2 reads SVGAGI. The CDR3 consists of 16 residues. The CDR3 DNA sequence: TGTGCCAGCAGTTTCATTACTAGCGGGAGATCATACGAGCAGTACTTC. Its translation is CASSFITSGRSYEQYF.

J is TRBJ2-6 and V is TRBV19, with TRBD2 as a possible D gene (5 bases). The CDR3 length is 16 residues. Trimming removed 4 bases from V and 2 bases from J, with 12 bases in between. Germline CDR1 and CDR2: LNHDA and SQIVND (reference sequence). The CDR3 sequence is CASSTGEGAGANVLTF. In DNA form, the CDR3 reads TGTGCCAGTAGTACCGGAGAGGGCGCTGGGGCCAACGTCCTGACTTTC. The variable domain in full, with the rest retrieved from reference TRBV19 and TRBJ2-6, is DGGITQSPKYLFRKEGQNVTLSCEQNLNHDAMYWYRQDPGQGLRLIYYSQIVNDFQKGDIAEGYSVSREKKESFPLTVTSAQKNPTAFYLCASSTGEGAGANVLTFGAGSRLTVL.

The rearrangement links TRBV29-1 to TRBJ2-1; D is uncertain. Trimming left V 7 bases short and J 10 bases short, with 14 bases between. This CDR3 region has 11 residues. Germline V lookup: CDR1 SQVTM, CDR2 ANQGSEA. CDR3: CSGSDLAEQFF. DNA of the CDR3: TGCAGCGGCTCCGATTTGGCAGAGCAGTTCTTC.

This clone appeared a few times. This chain's CDR3 is CASSRQYEQYF. Written as DNA, the CDR3 is TGTGCCAGCTCACGCCAGTACGAGCAGTACTTC. This sequence joins TRBV18 and TRBJ2-7; the D is unclear. The germline gives CDR1 KGHSH, CDR2 LQKENI. Trimming removed 4 bases from V and 4 bases from J, with 5 bases in between. The CDR3 loop spans 11 amino acids. The full variable domain, its missing parts supplied by reference TRBV18 and TRBJ2-7, is NAGVMQNPRHLVRRRGQEARLRCSPMKGHSHVYWYRQLPEEGLKFMVYLQKENIIDESGMPKERFSAEFPKEGPSILRIQQVVRGDSAAYFCASSRQYEQYFGPGTRLTVT.

There are a few counts of this clone. V gene TRBV6-2 or TRBV6-3 combines with J gene TRBJ2-1; D not certain. Between the trimmed V and J ends, which lost 0 bases and 7 bases, there was a span of 7 bases. Germline loops: CDR1 MNHEY, CDR2 SVGEGT. The CDR3 totals 13 residues. The CDR3 region is CASSYSLENEQFF. DNA for the CDR3: TGTGCCAGCAGTTACTCACTCGAGAATGAGCAGTTCTTC.

CDR3 DNA: TGCAGCGTTGATAATACGGGAGTGAGGGCAGATACGCAGTATTTT. It is translated as CSVDNTGVRADTQYF. V usage is TRBV29-1 and J usage is TRBJ2-3; TRBD2 might be the D (6 bases). Germline V gene sequence: CDR1 SQVTM, CDR2 ANQGSEA. Deletions cut 3 bases from V and 4 bases from J, with 17 bases between. This CDR3 is built from 15 residues.

V is TRBV4-1 and J is TRBJ2-5, with a weak D call TRBD1 (5 bases). CDR1 and CDR2 (germline): MGHRA, YSYEKL. The CDR3 is 16 amino acids. Trimming cost V 0 bases and J 2 bases, with 13 bases left between them. CDR3 residues: CASSQERTNRQETQYF. The CDR3 coding sequence is TGCGCCAGCAGCCAAGAGCGGACAAACCGACAAGAGACCCAGTACTTC.

The J gene is TRBJ1-1, the V gene TRBV28; maybe TRBD1 (6 bases). V lost 7 bases and J lost 0, with 15 bases in between. The CDR3 is 15 residues long. CDR1 and CDR2 from the germline V gene are MDHEN and SYDVKM. In DNA, the CDR3 is TGTGCCAGCATTACCCCCACAGGGATGAACACTGAAGCTTTCTTT. Translation: CASITPTGMNTEAFF.

The chain links TRBV29-1 to TRBJ2-7, with D perhaps matching TRBD2 (5 bases). The ends were cut back, 4 bases at V and 3 bases at J, with 7 bases in the middle. Per germline, CDR1 SQVTM and CDR2 ANQGSEA. This CDR3 is built from 11 residues. CDR3 residues: CSVGGDYEQYF. The DNA of the CDR3 is TGCAGCGTTGGGGGAGACTACGAGCAGTACTTC.

This clone showed up just a few times. The CDR3 DNA follows: TGTGCCAGCAGCCGGGGACAGGGGGTTGGCTACACCTTC. Protein product: CASSRGQGVGYTF. The chain couples TRBV7-3 to TRBJ1-2; 11 bases match TRBD1. This CDR3 comprises 13 residues. Per the germline V gene, CDR1 is SGHTA and CDR2 is FQGTGA. V lost 5 bases and J lost 7; bases outside the gene matches: 3.

This rearrangement joins TRBV4-2 to TRBJ1-2; D is ambiguous. The CDR3 is made up of 12 amino acids. CDR1 is LGHNA, CDR2 YNFKEQ, per germline. The V gene lost 0 bases and the J gene lost 8 bases, with 7 bases spanning the gap. The chain's CDR3 is CASSQEQFGYTF. DNA of the CDR3: TGTGCCAGCAGCCAAGAACAGTTCGGCTACACCTTC.

The CDR3 coding sequence is TGTGCCAGCAATCTACAGTACCAAGAGACCCAGTACTTC. Its protein product is CASNLQYQETQYF. The chain has TRBV2 and TRBJ2-5, with unresolved D. The V gene lost 7 bases and the J gene lost 0 bases, with 9 bases spanning the gap. The CDR3 consists of 13 residues. Germline V gives CDR1 SNHLY, CDR2 FYNNEI.

This clone has just a few counts. The chain recombines TRBV14 with TRBJ2-3, with 8 bases fitting TRBD2. Germline CDR1 SGHDN, CDR2 FVKESK. V shed 1 base and J 5 bases; nucleotides not matched to a gene: 2. The CDR3 is 14 residues long. CDR3 amino acids: CASSQAGGLDTQYF. CDR3 in DNA: TGTGCCAGCAGCCAAGCGGGAGGGTTAGATACGCAGTATTTT.

V usage is TRBV11-2 and J usage is TRBJ2-4; 7 bases align to TRBD1. The V gene end was trimmed by 1 base and the J gene end by 0 bases; junction bases not matched to a gene: 9. The V gene's germline CDR1 is SGHAT and CDR2 FQNNGV. This CDR3 comprises 18 residues. This CDR3 reads CASSLALQGSLAKNIQYF. The CDR3 DNA sequence: TGTGCCAGCAGCTTAGCCCTACAGGGGTCTTTAGCCAAAAACATTCAGTACTTC.

For this clone: One end of the junction is discordant with germline, which a read error may explain. V is TRBV14 and J is TRBJ2-2, with D possibly being TRBD2 (6 bases). The CDR3 covers 15 residues. CDR1 and CDR2 from the germline V gene are SGHDN and FVKESK. The CDR3 loop is CASGQVNGGSGELFF. The CDR3 DNA follows: TGTGCCAGCGGCCAAGTAAACGGGGGTAGCGGGGAGCTGTTTTTT.

The V gene is TRBV29-1, the J gene TRBJ2-7; 8 bases agree with TRBD2. The CDR3 is 14 residues long. Germline lookup yields CDR1 SQVTM and CDR2 ANQGSEA. Trimming removed 7 bases from V and 2 bases from J; junction bases left unmatched: 10. CDR3 loop: CSAGGAGDAYEQYF. CDR3 nucleotide sequence: TGCAGCGCCGGGGGGGCAGGGGATGCCTACGAGCAGTACTTC.

The chain combines TRBV6-1 with TRBJ2-7; 10 positions agree with TRBD1. This CDR3 region has 15 residues. The V gene's germline CDR1 is MNHNS and CDR2 SASEGT. The junction had 7 bases not matched to a gene; V was cut back by 2 bases and J by 6 bases. The CDR3 DNA is TGTGCCAGCAGTGAACTGAGCGGGACAGGGGTCGAGCAGTACTTC. Protein sequence: CASSELSGTGVEQYF.

The chain employs TRBV15 and TRBJ2-7, with 8 bases lining up with TRBD2. Trimming cost V 0 bases and J 0 bases; bases outside gene matches: 4. In germline, CDR1 is LNHNV, CDR2 YYDKDF (reference sequence). CDR3 length equals 16 residues. CDR3 sequence: CATSREVLADSYEQYF. CDR3 bases: TGTGCCACCAGCAGAGAAGTACTAGCGGACTCCTACGAGCAGTACTTC.

The genes are TRBV6-5 and TRBJ2-4; TRBD2 matches at 7 bases. This CDR3 contains 14 residues. CDR1 MNHEY and CDR2 SVGAGI come from the germline V gene. V was pared by 6 bases and J by 5 bases, with 7 bases of the junction left unmatched. CDR3 coding DNA: TGTGCCAGCAGACCTCTCCGGGGGGAAAACATTCAGTACTTC. Translated, it gives CASRPLRGENIQYF.

The gene calls are TRBV6-5 and TRBJ2-2, with a possible D match to TRBD1 (6 bases). The ends were cut back, 8 bases at V and 4 bases at J, with 17 bases in the middle. Looked up from germline, CDR1 is MNHEY and CDR2 is SVGAGI. The CDR3 has 15 amino acids. CDR3 amino acids: CASGRQVRSTGELFF. The CDR3 nucleotides read TGTGCCAGCGGGAGACAGGTACGAAGCACCGGGGAGCTGTTTTTT.

The chain has TRBV28 and TRBJ2-7; tentatively, D is TRBD1 (5 bases). Deletions cut 6 bases from V and 4 bases from J, with 16 bases between. The CDR3 contains 14 residues. The germline V gene has CDR1 MDHEN and CDR2 SYDVKM. The CDR3 reads CASSPTDRKYEQYF. CDR3 nucleotide sequence: TGTGCCAGCAGCCCCACTGACAGAAAATACGAGCAGTACTTC.